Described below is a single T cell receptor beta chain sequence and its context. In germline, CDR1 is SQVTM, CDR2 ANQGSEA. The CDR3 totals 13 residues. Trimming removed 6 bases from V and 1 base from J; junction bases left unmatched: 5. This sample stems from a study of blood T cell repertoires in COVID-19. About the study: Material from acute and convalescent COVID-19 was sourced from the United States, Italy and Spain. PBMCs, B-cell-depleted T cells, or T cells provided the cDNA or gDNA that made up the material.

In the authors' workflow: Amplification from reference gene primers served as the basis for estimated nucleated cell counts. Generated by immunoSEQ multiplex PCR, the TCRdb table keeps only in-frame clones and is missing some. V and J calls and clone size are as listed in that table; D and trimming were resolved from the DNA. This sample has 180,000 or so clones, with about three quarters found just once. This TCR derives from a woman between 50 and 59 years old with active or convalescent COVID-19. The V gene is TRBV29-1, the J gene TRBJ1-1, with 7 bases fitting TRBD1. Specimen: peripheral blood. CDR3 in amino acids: CSVGTVTNTEAFF. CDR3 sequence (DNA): TGCAGCGTGGGGACAGTGACGAACACTGAAGCTTTCTTT.